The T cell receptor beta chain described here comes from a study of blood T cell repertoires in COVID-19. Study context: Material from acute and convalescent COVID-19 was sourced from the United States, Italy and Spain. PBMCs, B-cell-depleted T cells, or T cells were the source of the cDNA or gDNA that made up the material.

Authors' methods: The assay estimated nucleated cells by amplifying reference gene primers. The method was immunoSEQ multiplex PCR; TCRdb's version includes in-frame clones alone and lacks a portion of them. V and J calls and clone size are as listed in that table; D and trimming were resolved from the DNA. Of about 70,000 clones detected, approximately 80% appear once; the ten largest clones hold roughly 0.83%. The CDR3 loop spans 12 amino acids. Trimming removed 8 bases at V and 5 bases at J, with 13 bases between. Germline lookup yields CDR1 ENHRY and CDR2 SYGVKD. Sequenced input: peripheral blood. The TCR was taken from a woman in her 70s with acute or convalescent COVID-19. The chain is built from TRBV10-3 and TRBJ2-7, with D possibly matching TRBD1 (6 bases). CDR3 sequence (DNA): TGTGCCATCGGGCAGGGGTCGGACGAGCAGTACTTC. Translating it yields CAIGQGSDEQYF.